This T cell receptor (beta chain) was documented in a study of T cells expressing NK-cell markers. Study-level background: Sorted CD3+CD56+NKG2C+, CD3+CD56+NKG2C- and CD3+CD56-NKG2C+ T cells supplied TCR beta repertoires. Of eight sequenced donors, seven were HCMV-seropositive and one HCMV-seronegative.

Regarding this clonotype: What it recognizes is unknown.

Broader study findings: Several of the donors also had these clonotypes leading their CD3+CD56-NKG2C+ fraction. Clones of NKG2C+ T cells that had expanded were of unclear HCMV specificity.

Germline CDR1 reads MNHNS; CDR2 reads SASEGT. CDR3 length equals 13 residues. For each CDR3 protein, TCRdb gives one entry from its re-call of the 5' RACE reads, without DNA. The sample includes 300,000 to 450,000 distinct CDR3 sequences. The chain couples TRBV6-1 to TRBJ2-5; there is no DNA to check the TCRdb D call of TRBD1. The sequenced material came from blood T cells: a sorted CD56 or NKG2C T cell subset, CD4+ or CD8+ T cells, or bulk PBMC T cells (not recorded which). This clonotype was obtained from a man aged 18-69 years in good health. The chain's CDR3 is CASTRTWGRTQYF.